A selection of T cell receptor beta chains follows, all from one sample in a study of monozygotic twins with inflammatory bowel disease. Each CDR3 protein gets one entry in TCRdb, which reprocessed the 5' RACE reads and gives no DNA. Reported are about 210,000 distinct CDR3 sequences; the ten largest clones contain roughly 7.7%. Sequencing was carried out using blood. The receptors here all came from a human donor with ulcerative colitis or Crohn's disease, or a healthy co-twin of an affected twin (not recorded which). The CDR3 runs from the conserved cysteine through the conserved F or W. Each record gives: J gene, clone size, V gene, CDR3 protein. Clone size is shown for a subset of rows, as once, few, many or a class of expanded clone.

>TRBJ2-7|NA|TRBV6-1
CASTPSRGERFNTNEQYF
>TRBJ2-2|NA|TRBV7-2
CASGIGGHNTGELFF
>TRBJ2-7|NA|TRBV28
CASSAGTSRREQYF
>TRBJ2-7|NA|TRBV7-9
CANSLGQGTYEQYF
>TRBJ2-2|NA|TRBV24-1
CATSDSGQGGTGELFF
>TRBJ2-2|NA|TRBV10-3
CAIRPALNTGELFF
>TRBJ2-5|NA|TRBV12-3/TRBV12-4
CASRKGQGWETQYF
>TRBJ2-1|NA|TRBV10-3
CAISGSRSYNEQFF
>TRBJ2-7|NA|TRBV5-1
CASSPSGETYEQYF
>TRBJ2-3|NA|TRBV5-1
CASSYSGLVADTQYF
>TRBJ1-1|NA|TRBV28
CASRLLPGQGRNTEAFF
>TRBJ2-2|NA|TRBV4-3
CATTISGTGELFF
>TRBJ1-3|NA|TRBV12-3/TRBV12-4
CASSLLDWSSGNTIYF
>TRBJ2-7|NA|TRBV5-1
CASSLAGTSSEQYF
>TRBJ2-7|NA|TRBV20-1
CSASVKQGFYEQYFGPGPEQYF
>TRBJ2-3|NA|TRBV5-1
CASSLGLSESTDTQYF
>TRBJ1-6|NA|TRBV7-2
CASSPYDRNSPLHF
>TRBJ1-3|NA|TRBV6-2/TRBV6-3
CASSFATSGNTICF
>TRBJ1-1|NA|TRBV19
CASSKEWWSYGQTRFMNTEAFF
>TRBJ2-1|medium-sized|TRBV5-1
CASSVSISGGSTEQFF
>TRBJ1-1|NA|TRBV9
CASSVDSSRNTEAFF
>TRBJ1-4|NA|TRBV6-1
CASSRGQANEKLFF
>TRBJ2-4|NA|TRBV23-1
CASREVAKNIQYF
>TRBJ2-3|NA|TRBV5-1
CASSLRTGATDTQYF
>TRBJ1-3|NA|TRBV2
CATTTGTGNTIYF
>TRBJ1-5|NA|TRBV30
CAWSVGIGNQPQHF
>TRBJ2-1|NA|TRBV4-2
CASRQDQTSYYNEQFF
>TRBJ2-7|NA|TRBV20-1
CSAGTGSSYEQYF
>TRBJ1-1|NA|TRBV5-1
CASTQGVNTEAFF
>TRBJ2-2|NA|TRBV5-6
CASSLGGDTGELFF
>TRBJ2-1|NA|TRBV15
CATSRDPTGSVFNEQFF
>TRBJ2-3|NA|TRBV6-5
CASSFGLGSTDTQYF
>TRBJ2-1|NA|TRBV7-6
CASSFSLAGDSYNEQFF
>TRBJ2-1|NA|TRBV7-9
CASSPFTSGEYNEQFF
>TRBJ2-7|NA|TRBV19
CASSTGQVSYEQYF
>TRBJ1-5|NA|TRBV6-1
CASSPGPSQNQPQHF
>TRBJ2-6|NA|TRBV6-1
CASNPTGVSGANVLTF
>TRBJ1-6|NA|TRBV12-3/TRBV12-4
CASSPRTGGNSPLHF
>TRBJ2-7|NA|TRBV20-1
CSAIGLSYEQYF
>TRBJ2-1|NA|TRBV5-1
CASSLAGRTGVYNEQFF
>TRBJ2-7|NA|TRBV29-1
CSVGWDGYEQYF
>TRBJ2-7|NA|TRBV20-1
CSGGGGSYEQYF
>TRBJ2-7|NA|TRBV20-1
CSARAPGQGERRYF
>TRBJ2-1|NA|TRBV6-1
CASSQGGPSNEQFF
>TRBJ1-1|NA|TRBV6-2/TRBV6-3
CASSYGVLAFF
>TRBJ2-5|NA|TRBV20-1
CSAHSGGTQYF
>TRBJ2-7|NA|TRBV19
CASTTSGTGTYEQYF
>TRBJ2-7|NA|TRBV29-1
CSVELIGQGYEQYF
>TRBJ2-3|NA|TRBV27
CASRRQGSTDTQYF
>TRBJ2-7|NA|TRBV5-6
CASSLAVTSYEQYF
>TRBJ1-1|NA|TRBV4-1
CASSFEGSPEAFF
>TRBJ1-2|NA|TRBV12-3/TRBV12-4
CASSLHGPYTF
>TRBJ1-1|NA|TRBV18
CASSPGLQDTEAFF
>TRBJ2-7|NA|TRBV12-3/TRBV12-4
CASSPGRRGSYEQYF
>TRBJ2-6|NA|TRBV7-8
CASSLLGGGSTGANVLTF